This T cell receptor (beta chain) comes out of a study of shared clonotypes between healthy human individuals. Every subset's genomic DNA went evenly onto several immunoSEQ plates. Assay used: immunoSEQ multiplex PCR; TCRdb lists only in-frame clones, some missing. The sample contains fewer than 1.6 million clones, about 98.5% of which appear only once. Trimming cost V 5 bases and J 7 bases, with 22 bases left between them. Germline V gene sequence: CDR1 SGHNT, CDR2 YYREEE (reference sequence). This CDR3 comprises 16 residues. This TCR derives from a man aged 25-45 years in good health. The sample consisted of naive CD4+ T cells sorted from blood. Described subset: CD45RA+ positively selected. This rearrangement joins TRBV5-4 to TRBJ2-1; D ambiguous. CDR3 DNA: TGTGCCAGCAGGACCCGTTCGACCCAGGAAGGAAATGAGCAGTTCTTC. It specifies CASRTRSTQEGNEQFF.